A single sample gave rise to the 10 T cell receptor beta chains below, sequenced in a study of T cell repertoires in aging, cancer and after chemotherapy (dated by TCRdb to about 2019). Sequenced using an Illumina MiSeq. Using a mixed TRB-A/B primer pool, multiplex touch-down PCR amplified rearranged TRB sequences covering the V, D and J segments. TCRdb reanalyzed the raw reads on its own, using fastp at Q25 for trimming and MiXCR for clone calling, and kept in-frame beta chains. Every entry covers one CDR3 protein and lists the most common genes and DNA from its rows. Present in this sample are around 4,600 distinct CDR3 sequences, about 20% of which were seen just once. The ten top clones hold roughly 15% of the sample. Genomic DNA extracted from peripheral blood, rather than sorted cells or RNA, was used as the source for amplification of TCR beta rearrangements. The sequenced sample was blood. The origin of the receptors is a human donor with a blood cancer.

Comments on this clonotype: This sequence may be a read error, since a much larger clone differs from it by one base. The J gene is TRBJ1-2, the V gene TRBV6-2 or TRBV6-3; 7 nucleotides agree with TRBD1. CDR3 length equals 15 residues. Germline-derived CDR1 and CDR2 are MNHEY and SVGEGT. CDR3 sequence reads: CTSSYDQTGSYGYTF. The CDR3 bases are TGTACCAGCAGTTACGATCAGACAGGGAGCTATGGCTACACCTTC.

The rearrangement joins TRBV5-1 to TRBJ2-3; D remains unclear. The V and J ends lost 3 bases and 7 bases respectively, with 15 bases between them. CDR3 length: 14 amino acids. The germline gives CDR1 SGHRS, CDR2 YFSETQ. For the CDR3, the DNA is TGCGCCAGCAGCTCACCGGACCCTTCATATACGCAGTATTTT. Protein sequence: CASSSPDPSYTQYF.

The chain has TRBV7-9 and TRBJ1-4; D is perhaps TRBD1 (6 bases). This CDR3 is built from 15 residues. Germline CDR1 is SEHNR and CDR2 is FQNEAQ (reference sequence). The germline V and J ends were trimmed by 5 bases and 7 bases, with 17 bases remaining between them. CDR3 sequence reads: CASSQLDSLLEKLFF. Written as DNA, the CDR3 is TGTGCCAGCAGCCAACTGGACAGCCTGCTTGAAAAACTGTTTTTT.

A few counts support this clonotype. The chain has TRBV11-2 and TRBJ1-6, with unresolved D. CDR1 is SGHAT and CDR2 is FQNNGV in the germline V gene. The CDR3 contains 17 residues. V lost 1 base and J 6 bases, leaving 16 bases between the germline ends. Here the CDR3 DNA reads TGTGCCAGCAGCTTAGCTCGGGCGGGTCCCGGTAATTCACCCCTCCACTTT. Its translation: CASSLARAGPGNSPLHF.

This clonotype is deemed medium-sized. The V gene is TRBV6-5, the J gene TRBJ1-2; 7 positions match TRBD1. Trimming took 6 bases from V and 7 from J; bases not matched to a gene: 17. This CDR3 region has 16 residues. CDR1 MNHEY and CDR2 SVGAGI come from the germline V gene. As DNA, the CDR3 is TGTGCCAGCAGCCAACGAGTTGGTACAGGGGCTCCTGGCTACACCTTC. Residues: CASSQRVGTGAPGYTF.

V gene TRBV6-5 combines with J gene TRBJ2-3, with D maybe TRBD2 (5 bases). V dropped 7 bases and J dropped 2 bases, with 22 bases sitting between them. CDR1 is MNHEY and CDR2 is SVGAGI in the germline V gene. This CDR3 is 17 amino acids long. This CDR3 reads CASTPIPRASFTDTQYF. For the CDR3, the DNA is TGTGCCAGCACCCCGATCCCGCGGGCTAGCTTCACAGATACGCAGTATTTT.

This clonotype qualifies as medium-sized. The J gene is TRBJ2-5, the V gene TRBV7-9; a weak D match, TRBD2 (5 bases). V lost 3 bases and J 3 bases, leaving 11 bases between the germline ends. This CDR3 region has 14 residues. Germline assignment: CDR1 SEHNR and CDR2 FQNEAQ (reference sequence). As DNA, the CDR3 is TGTGCCAGCAGCTTTATGACTACAAAAGAGACCCAGTACTTC. It codes for CASSFMTTKETQYF.

This clonotype is labeled as medium-sized (0.01 to 0.1%). The rearrangement uses TRBV6-6 and TRBJ2-5, with D perhaps matching TRBD1 (5 bases). The germline V gene encodes CDR1 MNHNY and CDR2 SVGAGI (reference sequence). The CDR3 is 14 residues long. V was trimmed by 6 bases and J by 5 bases, leaving 16 bases between them. CDR3 sequence: CASRSIGRVETQYF. The CDR3 nucleotides read TGTGCCAGCAGATCAATCGGCAGGGTGGAGACCCAGTACTTC.

This clonotype was seen only a few times. V is TRBV20-1 and J is TRBJ2-1, with TRBD2 matching 9 bases. Germline CDR1 and CDR2: DFQATT and SNEGSKA (reference sequence). Unmatched junction bases numbered 6, after V lost 1 base and J lost 5 bases. The CDR3 sequence is 15 residues long. CDR3 in DNA: TGCAGTGCTAGAGTGGGCGGGGGGGCAAACAATGAGCAGTTCTTC. Its translation: CSARVGGGANNEQFF.

This clonotype ranks as medium-sized. This chain links TRBV5-6 with TRBJ1-1; 8 bases map to TRBD1. Germline CDR1 and CDR2: SGHDT and YYEEEE. There are 14 residues in the CDR3. J gave up 7 bases and V 4 bases, and 9 bases lay outside the gene matches. CDR3 sequence (DNA): TGTGCCAGCAGCCCCACTGGACAGGGTCTTGAAGCTTTCTTT. Its translation: CASSPTGQGLEAFF. The variable domain in full, with the rest retrieved from reference TRBV5-6 and TRBJ1-1, is DAGVTQSPTHLIKTRGQQVTLRCSPKSGHDTVSWYQQALGQGPQFIFQYYEEEERQRGNFPDRFSGHQFPNYSSELNVNALLLGDSALYLCASSPTGQGLEAFFGQGTRLTVV.